Listed here are 4 T cell receptor beta chains from one sample, sequenced in a study of low-dose radiotherapy and immunotherapy resistance in tumors. Noted time point: before trial treatment. Alpha and beta chains were covered, as first-strand cDNA relied on TRAV- and TRBV-specific primers. Amplification of TCRs used a constant-region primer and V-primer adapter for around 20 PCR cycles. TCRdb called the reads again in MiXCR, with one record for every CDR3 protein. The table lists approximately 90,000 distinct CDR3 sequences, just under 9.5% of them singletons. The source was PBMCs, collected before treatment. These receptor sequences come from a male donor with prostate cancer.

In this sample, this clonotype turned up many times. The rearrangement links TRBV14 to TRBJ2-5, with D maybe TRBD1 (6 bases). Germline CDR1 SGHDN, CDR2 FVKESK. Between the trimmed V and J ends, which lost 3 bases and 13 bases, there was a span of 18 bases. The CDR3 is made up of 13 amino acids. The CDR3 nucleotides are TGTGCCAGCAGCCATCCGGCAGGGGATCCTGTGTACTTC. Protein sequence: CASSHPAGDPVYF.

This clonotype has ten or more counts. This chain connects TRBV19 to TRBJ2-4, with 9 bases lining up with TRBD1. With 5 bases clipped from V and 4 bases from J, the junction kept 3 bases outside the gene matches. Germline CDR1 and CDR2: LNHDA and SQIVND (reference sequence). The CDR3 is 14 amino acids. DNA for the CDR3: TGTGCCAGTAGTGAACAGGGGGCGAAAAACATTCAGTACTTC. Residues: CASSEQGAKNIQYF.

This clonotype was recorded many times. This sequence joins TRBV28 and TRBJ2-7, with TRBD1 identical over 8 bases. CDR3 length: 19 residues. Germline V CDR1 and CDR2: MDHEN, SYDVKM. The J segment lost 2 bases and the V segment lost 6 bases, leaving 21 bases of the junction unmatched. The CDR3 sequence: CASSIRNPNRDRRTYEQYF. CDR3 coding DNA: TGTGCCAGCAGCATACGAAACCCAAATCGGGACAGGAGGACCTACGAGCAGTACTTC. Based on the CDR3 plus reference TRBV28 and TRBJ2-7, the full variable domain is DVKVTQSSRYLVKRTGEKVFLECVQDMDHENMFWYRQDPGLGLRLIYFSYDVKMKEKGDIPEGYSVSREKKERFSLILESASTNQTSMYLCASSIRNPNRDRRTYEQYFGPGTRLTVT.

This clonotype was observed many times. This chain joins TRBV6-6 and TRBJ2-2, with D tentatively TRBD2 (5 bases). V lost 5 bases, J lost 7 bases, and 11 bases lay in between. Germline V gives CDR1 MNHNY, CDR2 SVGAGI (reference sequence). The CDR3 has 13 amino acids. The CDR3 region has the DNA TGTGCCAGCAGTACCACTAGTATCGGGGAGCTGTTTTTT. Translation gives CASSTTSIGELFF.